This T cell receptor beta chain was recorded in a study of immune evolution from preneoplasia to lung adenocarcinoma. Study findings and constraints: Later-stage lesions seemingly showed higher T cell density and diversity than normal lung. Highest clonality occurred in KRAS-mutant, not EGFR-mutant or double wild-type, nodules. Normal lung had the highest top T cell clone frequencies.

Patients had resection in Japan or China between about 2014 and 2018. The table lists this clone with a few counts. Its antigen remains unknown. Sequencing used immunoSEQ multiplex PCR; TCRdb keeps in-frame clones, though not all of them. The sample consists of over 3,500 clones, approximately 80% of them appearing once. Trimming took 1 base from V and 2 from J, leaving 9 bases between them. This CDR3 has 14 amino acids. Germline values: CDR1 LGHNA, CDR2 YSLEER. The sequenced sample consisted of FFPE minimally invasive lung adenocarcinoma tissue. The sequence derives from a person aged 50-70 years with lung adenocarcinoma. The chain links TRBV4-3 to TRBJ2-7; the D is unclear. The CDR3 here is CASSQVSGPYEQYF. DNA of the CDR3: TGCGCCAGCAGCCAAGTCTCCGGACCCTACGAGCAGTACTTC.